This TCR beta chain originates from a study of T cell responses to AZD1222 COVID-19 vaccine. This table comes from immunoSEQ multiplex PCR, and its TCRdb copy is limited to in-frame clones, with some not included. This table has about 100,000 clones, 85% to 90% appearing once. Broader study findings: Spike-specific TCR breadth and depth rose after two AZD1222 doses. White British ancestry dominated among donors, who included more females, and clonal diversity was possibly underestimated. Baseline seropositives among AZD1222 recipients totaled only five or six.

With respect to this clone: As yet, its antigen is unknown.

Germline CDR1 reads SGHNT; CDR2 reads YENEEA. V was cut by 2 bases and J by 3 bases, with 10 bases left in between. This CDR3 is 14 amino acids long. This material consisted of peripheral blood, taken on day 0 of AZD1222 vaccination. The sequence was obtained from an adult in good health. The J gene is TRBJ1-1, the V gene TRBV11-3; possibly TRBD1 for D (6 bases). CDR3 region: CASSLRGGDTEAFF. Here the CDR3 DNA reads TGTGCCAGCAGCTTAAGAGGGGGAGACACTGAAGCTTTCTTT. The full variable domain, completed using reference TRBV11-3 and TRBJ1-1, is EAGVVQSPRYKIIEKKQPVAFWCNPISGHNTLYWYLQNLGQGPELLIRYENEEAVDDSQLPKDRFSAERLKGVDSTLKIQPAELGDSAVYLCASSLRGGDTEAFFGQGTRLTVV.